This T cell receptor beta chain is drawn from a study of CD8+CD57+ T cells in acquired aplastic anemia. Looking at the study overall: An average of approximately 3.4 ug of DNA was obtained from sorted CD4+ and CD8+ cells. Reads per healthy sample averaged around 10 million (CD4+) and some 12 million (CD8+). The study, taken as a whole, reports: Common to patients and controls were twenty-nine CD8+ CDR3 sequences.

This CDR3 has 18 residues. V trimming: 3 bases; J trimming: 2 bases; junction bases outside the gene matches: 11. Per the germline V gene, CDR1 is SGHRS and CDR2 is YFSETQ. Both TCR beta VDJ combination and CDR3 sequence profiling were carried out. Genomic DNA was the template for this profiling. TCRdb re-derived calls from the reads in MiXCR, one entry per CDR3 protein. The table shows about 200,000 distinct CDR3 sequences, with 34% occurring only once. A few counts support this clonotype. Antigen unknown. Specimen: sorted CD4+, CD8+, or CD8+CD57+ T cells (not recorded which) from PBMCs. The chain has TRBV5-1 and TRBJ1-5, with 10 bases identical to TRBD1. This sequence was found in a human donor in good health, serving as a control. CDR3 DNA sequence: TGCGCCAGCAGCTCTTCCCCGCTCGGGACAGGGGGCAATCAGCCCCAGCATTTT. Protein sequence: CASSSSPLGTGGNQPQHF.